This T cell receptor (beta chain) originates from a study of immune reconstitution after stem cell transplant in scleroderma (dated 2017 in TCRdb). This clonotype is regarded as medium-sized (0.01 to 0.1%). The antigen it binds to is not known. No base qualities exist here, and no much larger clone lies one base off it. Preparation of the library involved RT-PCR. Sequencing was performed on an Illumina MiSeq. TCRdb's own reprocessing of the public reads used fastp at Q25 and MiXCR and kept productive beta chains. Every distinct CDR3 protein forms one entry, paired with its most common genes and DNA. The sample table contains roughly 1,600 distinct CDR3 sequences; only one count was recorded for 7.4% of them. The ten largest clones represent roughly 23% of the sample. The CDR3, cysteine through phenylalanine, is 16 amino acids long. The read is trimmed to its CDR3 DNA, 48 bases read in frame from base 1. The CDR1 and CDR2 encoded by the germline V gene are SGHVS and FQNEAQ. Clipping removes 3 bases from V and 0 bases from J, with 5 as the unmatched junction base count.

The chain employs TRBV7-8 and TRBJ2-1; 7 central bases correspond to TRBD2. Collection took place before or after autologous hematopoietic stem cell transplantation (not recorded which). The TCR was taken from a male donor with systemic sclerosis. At the DNA level, the sequence is TGTGCCAGCAGCTTGGGGGGGACCGGCTCCTACAATGAGCAGTTCTTC. It specifies CASSLGGTGSYNEQFF.